Listed here are 30 T cell receptor beta chains from one sample, sequenced in a study of somatic mutations in cytotoxic T cells in rheumatoid arthritis. TCRdb keeps only in-frame clones here, not all; method: immunoSEQ multiplex PCR. Here the sample spans about 7,100 clones, around 90% being singletons. Sequencing was performed on CD8+ T cells sorted from blood. Receptor source: a man aged 35 to 55 with rheumatoid arthritis.

The CDR3 nucleotides read TGTGCCAGCAGTTTCTTTTCAGGGGGCATCCAGCCCCAGCATTTT. Protein: CASSFFSGGIQPQHF. The chain joins TRBV28 to TRBJ1-5, with 8 bases aligning to TRBD1. The CDR3 loop spans 15 amino acids. Germline V gene lookup returns CDR1 MDHEN and CDR2 SYDVKM. The junction had 8 bases not matched to a gene; V was cut back by 3 bases and J by 7 bases.

The J gene is TRBJ2-5, the V gene TRBV6-1; 8 bases agree with TRBD2. Trimming took 5 bases from V and 5 from J; bases not matched to a gene: 7. CDR1 is MNHNS and CDR2 is SASEGT in the germline V gene. This CDR3 has 14 residues. CDR3 in amino acids: CASSLGLAMETQYF. CDR3 sequence (DNA): TGTGCCAGCAGTCTTGGACTAGCAATGGAGACCCAGTACTTC.

V gene TRBV7-6 combines with J gene TRBJ1-2; perhaps TRBD1 as D (5 bases). The germline CDR1 and CDR2 sequences are SGHVS and FNYEAQ. This CDR3 comprises 13 residues. Trimming took off 5 bases at V and 2 bases at J, with 9 bases between the two ends. Here the CDR3 reads CASSHQGNYGYTF. The CDR3 bases are TGTGCCAGCAGCCACCAGGGAAACTATGGCTACACCTTC.

The J gene is TRBJ1-1, the V gene TRBV28; weak D call: TRBD1 (5 bases). There are 13 residues in the CDR3. Trimming removed 1 base from V and 4 bases from J, with 7 bases in between. The germline V gene encodes CDR1 MDHEN and CDR2 SYDVKM. CDR3 protein: CASSLLGGTEAFF. CDR3 DNA sequence: TGTGCCAGCAGTTTATTGGGGGGCACTGAAGCTTTCTTT.

The V call is TRBV7-2, the J call TRBJ2-7; a weak D match, TRBD2 (5 bases). The CDR3 contains 15 residues. V dropped 5 bases and J dropped 0 bases, with 14 bases sitting between them. Per germline, CDR1 SGHTA and CDR2 FQGNSA. The CDR3 nucleotides read TGTGCCAGCAGCCCCTACCTTGGGAGCTCCTACGAGCAGTACTTC. Translating it yields CASSPYLGSSYEQYF.

The chain combines TRBV5-1 with TRBJ2-5, with D possibly TRBD1 on 6 matching bases. Germline V gene sequence: CDR1 SGHRS, CDR2 YFSETQ. This CDR3 contains 14 residues. V was trimmed by 1 base and J by 4 bases, leaving 11 bases between them. CDR3 region: CASSLTGLGETQYF. As DNA, the CDR3 is TGCGCCAGCAGCTTGACAGGGTTGGGAGAGACCCAGTACTTC.

This chain connects TRBV7-9 to TRBJ2-1; D not certain. Trimming removed 0 bases at V and 12 bases at J, with 12 bases between. Germline lookup yields CDR1 SEHNR and CDR2 FQNEAQ (reference sequence). The CDR3 has 13 residues. In nucleotides, the CDR3 is TGTGCCAGCAGCTTAGCCCCTTGGCTAGGGCAGTTCTTC. Protein product: CASSLAPWLGQFF.

The V call is TRBV1, the J call TRBJ1-2; the listed D gene, TRBD1, was not tested against the DNA. TRBV1 is a pseudogene. The CDR3 contains 16 residues. This CDR3 is CTSSQGWAGAGYGYTF. CDR3 nucleotide sequence: TGCACCAGCAGCCAAGGGTGGGCAGGGGCCGGCTATGGCTACACCTTC.

The chain links TRBV6-1 to TRBJ1-2; 11 bases align to TRBD1. CDR3 length equals 17 residues. V lost 4 bases and J lost 5; bases outside the gene matches: 12. Looked up from germline, CDR1 is MNHNS and CDR2 is SASEGT. This CDR3 is CASSAGTGGSPFYGYTF. The CDR3 DNA is TGTGCCAGCAGTGCCGGGACAGGGGGATCCCCCTTTTATGGCTACACCTTC.

This clone was seen just once. The V call is TRBV30, the J call TRBJ1-5; D might be TRBD1 (6 bases). Trimming cost V 0 bases and J 3 bases, with 9 bases left between them. Germline V gene sequence: CDR1 GTSNPN, CDR2 SVGIG (reference sequence). The CDR3 covers 14 residues. CDR3 coding DNA: TGTGCCTGGAGTGTGGGACATCCCAATCAGCCCCAGCATTTT. Its protein product is CAWSVGHPNQPQHF.

In this sample, this clone turned up once. J is TRBJ1-1 and V is TRBV4-1, with D unclear. Trimming removed 4 bases at V and 5 bases at J, with 14 bases between. The CDR3 contains 14 residues. Germline loops: CDR1 MGHRA, CDR2 YSYEKL. The CDR3 DNA reads TGCGCCAGCAGCCGGGAGGGTGGGCAGACTGAAGCTTTCTTT. It yields the protein CASSREGGQTEAFF.

The rearrangement joins TRBV5-8 to TRBJ2-1; D is unclear. The CDR3 runs 12 residues. From germline, CDR1 is SGHTS and CDR2 YDEGEE. V was pared by 0 bases and J by 8 bases, with 6 bases between. Here the CDR3 reads CASSLESDEQFF. CDR3 nucleotide sequence: TGTGCCAGCAGCTTGGAGTCGGATGAGCAGTTCTTC.

As to this clone: Within the sample, other DNA sequences also encode this same CDR3. V is TRBV5-6 and J is TRBJ1-1; a possible D gene is TRBD1 (5 bases). CDR1 is SGHDT and CDR2 is YYEEEE in the germline V gene. The germline V and J ends were trimmed by 0 bases and 5 bases, with 8 bases remaining between them. The CDR3 is made up of 13 amino acids. This CDR3 is CASSLGGGTEAFF. For the CDR3, the DNA is TGTGCCAGCAGCTTGGGTGGGGGGACTGAAGCTTTCTTT.

The V gene is TRBV11-3, the J gene TRBJ2-5; TRBD1 aligns across 12 bases. CDR1 SGHNT and CDR2 YENEEA come from the germline V gene. The CDR3 covers 18 residues. Trimming removed 10 bases from V and 4 bases from J; junction bases left unmatched: 19. The CDR3 DNA follows: TGTGCCATACGGGATCTAGGGGGACAGGGGGCTCGGGGAGAGACCCAGTACTTC. Amino acid sequence: CAIRDLGGQGARGETQYF.

The CDR3 is CASSLGTSGADEQFF. CDR3 sequence (DNA): TGTGCCAGCAGCCTCGGGACTAGCGGGGCCGATGAGCAGTTCTTC. V gene TRBV4-2 combines with J gene TRBJ2-1; 13 bases map to TRBD2. CDR3 length equals 15 residues. Trimming took 4 bases from V and 8 from J; bases not matched to a gene: 5. Germline V gene lookup returns CDR1 LGHNA and CDR2 YNFKEQ.

The genes are TRBV4-1 and TRBJ2-7, with TRBD1 matching over 9 bases. Germline lookup yields CDR1 MGHRA and CDR2 YSYEKL. Losses at the gene ends were 4 bases for V and 5 bases for J; bases not matched to a gene: 9. The CDR3 is made up of 15 amino acids. The CDR3 region has the DNA TGCGCCAGCAGCCCGTTCCCCGGGACAGGGAACGAGCAGTACTTC. As protein: CASSPFPGTGNEQYF.

V and J are TRBV5-1 and TRBJ2-5; TRBD2 might be the D (7 bases). V lost 5 bases to trimming and J lost 4 bases, with 21 bases between them. From germline, CDR1 is SGHRS and CDR2 YFSETQ. The CDR3 extends over 16 amino acids. For the CDR3, the DNA is TGCGCCAGCAGGGCCGAGGGGGGGCCTTTCCCAGAGACCCAGTACTTC. The encoded protein is CASRAEGGPFPETQYF.

The V and J genes are TRBV6-5 and TRBJ2-7, with 10 nucleotides matching TRBD1. The V gene end was trimmed by 2 bases and the J gene end by 6 bases; junction bases not matched to a gene: 7. The CDR3 contains 15 residues. From germline, CDR1 is MNHEY and CDR2 SVGAGI. The CDR3 DNA reads as TGTGCCAGCAGTTACGGGCCCGGGACAGGGGCCGAGCAGTACTTC. This encodes CASSYGPGTGAEQYF.

There are a few counts of this clone. The chain uses TRBV19 and TRBJ2-1, with TRBD2 matching over 12 bases. This CDR3 spans 15 amino acids. The ends lost 4 bases at V and 7 bases at J; junction bases unmatched: 5. The germline V gene encodes CDR1 LNHDA and CDR2 SQIVND (reference sequence). The CDR3 here is CASSKLAGGRNEQFF. The CDR3 DNA reads as TGTGCCAGTAGTAAACTAGCGGGGGGAAGGAATGAGCAGTTCTTC.

The CDR3 bases are TGTGCCAGCAGTTACGACACGCTAGAAGCTTTCTTT. Residues: CASSYDTLEAFF. The chain has TRBV6-6 and TRBJ1-1, with D unclear. V lost 2 bases and J lost 8, with 9 bases in between. The germline V gene has CDR1 MNHNY and CDR2 SVGAGI (reference sequence). The CDR3 consists of 12 residues.

In its sample, this clone was seen once. The chain combines TRBV7-9 with TRBJ1-1; 9 nucleotides match TRBD1. V shed 5 bases and J 10 bases; nucleotides not matched to a gene: 2. Germline assignment: CDR1 SEHNR and CDR2 FQNEAQ (reference sequence). CDR3 length equals 11 residues. Here the CDR3 DNA reads TGTGCCAGCAGCCCGGACAGGGGAGCTTTCTTT. Its translation is CASSPDRGAFF.

Only a few counts were recorded for this clone. This chain connects TRBV7-8 to TRBJ2-1; 10 positions match TRBD2. Germline V gene sequence: CDR1 SGHVS, CDR2 FQNEAQ. The CDR3 length is 16 residues. J gave up 2 bases and V 4 bases, and 5 bases lay outside the gene matches. CDR3 sequence reads: CASSSQSGGAYNEQFF. CDR3 DNA sequence: TGTGCCAGCAGCTCCCAAAGCGGGGGGGCCTACAATGAGCAGTTCTTC. The full variable domain, rest sourced from reference TRBV7-8 and TRBJ2-1, is GAGVSQSPRYKVAKRGQDVALRCDPISGHVSLFWYQQALGQGPEFLTYFQNEAQLDKSGLPSDRFFAERPEGSVSTLKIQRTQQEDSAVYLCASSSQSGGAYNEQFFGPGTRLTVL.

The V gene is TRBV6-6, the J gene TRBJ2-2; 7 bases line up with TRBD1. Trimming took 6 bases from V and 6 from J; bases not matched to a gene: 10. The CDR3 is made up of 15 amino acids. CDR1 is MNHNY, CDR2 SVGAGI, per germline (reference sequence). CDR3 sequence (DNA): TGTGCCAGCAGCCCTACGGGACAGCCGGCCGGGGAGCTGTTTTTT. Translated, it gives CASSPTGQPAGELFF.

CDR3 DNA: TGCGCCAGCAGCTTGGCGGGGGACACTGAAGCTTTCTTT. Amino acid sequence: CASSLAGDTEAFF. The chain uses TRBV5-1 and TRBJ1-1, with a weak D call TRBD1 (5 bases). Germline V CDR1 and CDR2: SGHRS, YFSETQ. V dropped 0 bases and J dropped 3 bases, with 6 bases sitting between them. CDR3 length: 13 residues.

The chain is built from TRBV28 and TRBJ2-7; TRBD2 matches at 9 bases. CDR3 size: 13 residues. V shed 7 bases, J shed 4 bases, and the junction held 5 bases outside the gene matches. CDR1 and CDR2 from the germline V gene are MDHEN and SYDVKM. The CDR3 coding sequence is TGTGCCAGCAATGAAGCGGGGGGTTACGAGCAGTACGTC. Its protein product is CASNEAGGYEQYV.

The rearrangement joins TRBV6-5 to TRBJ2-3; no clear D. The CDR3 sequence is 16 residues long. Germline CDR1 MNHEY, CDR2 SVGAGI. V was shortened by 2 bases and J by 3 bases, with 15 bases between the two germline ends. This CDR3 reads CASSYIAVIGTDTQYF. The CDR3 region has the DNA TGTGCCAGCAGTTACATTGCGGTCATCGGGACAGATACGCAGTATTTT.

V and J are TRBV9 and TRBJ2-3; TRBD2 matches 10 bases. The V gene end was trimmed by 0 bases and the J gene end by 2 bases; junction bases not matched to a gene: 6. The CDR3 is 17 residues long. The germline gives CDR1 SGDLS, CDR2 YYNGEE. The CDR3 protein is CASSVGRLAGFTDTQYF. The CDR3 DNA reads as TGTGCCAGCAGCGTAGGAAGACTAGCGGGTTTCACAGATACGCAGTATTTT. Full variable domain (outside the CDR3, taken from reference TRBV9 and TRBJ2-3): DSGVTQTPKHLITATGQRVTLRCSPRSGDLSVYWYQQSLDQGLQFLIQYYNGEERAKGNILERFSAQQFPDLHSELNLSSLELGDSALYFCASSVGRLAGFTDTQYFGPGTRLTVL.

The J gene is TRBJ1-1, the V gene TRBV15, with D perhaps TRBD1 (5 bases). The V gene's germline CDR1 is LNHNV and CDR2 YYDKDF (reference sequence). This CDR3 contains 15 residues. Trimming cost V 5 bases and J 3 bases, with 16 bases left between them. CDR3 amino acids: CATSLLLGEDTEAFF. The CDR3 nucleotides are TGTGCCACCAGCCTTTTGCTGGGGGAGGACACTGAAGCTTTCTTT. Complete variable domain (other parts from reference TRBV15 and TRBJ1-1): DAMVIQNPRYQVTQFGKPVTLSCSQTLNHNVMYWYQQKSSQAPKLLFHYYDKDFNNEADTPDNFQSRRPNTSFCFLDIRSPGLGDTAMYLCATSLLLGEDTEAFFGQGTRLTVV.

The chain carries TRBV10-3 and TRBJ2-3, with 7 bases fitting TRBD2. The germline CDR1 and CDR2 sequences are ENHRY and SYGVKD. J gave up 2 bases and V 11 bases, and 7 bases lay outside the gene matches. The CDR3 is 13 residues long. CDR3 sequence (DNA): TGTGCCGTTCTAGCGGAGAACACAGATACGCAGTATTTT. This codes for CAVLAENTDTQYF.

In its sample, this clone was seen once. The chain is built from TRBV28 and TRBJ1-1; D unresolved. V lost 3 bases and J lost 3, with 8 bases in between. The CDR3 spans 13 residues. Germline V lookup: CDR1 MDHEN, CDR2 SYDVKM. Here the CDR3 reads CASSFGRDTEAFF. CDR3 DNA: TGTGCCAGCAGTTTCGGCCGGGACACTGAAGCTTTCTTT.